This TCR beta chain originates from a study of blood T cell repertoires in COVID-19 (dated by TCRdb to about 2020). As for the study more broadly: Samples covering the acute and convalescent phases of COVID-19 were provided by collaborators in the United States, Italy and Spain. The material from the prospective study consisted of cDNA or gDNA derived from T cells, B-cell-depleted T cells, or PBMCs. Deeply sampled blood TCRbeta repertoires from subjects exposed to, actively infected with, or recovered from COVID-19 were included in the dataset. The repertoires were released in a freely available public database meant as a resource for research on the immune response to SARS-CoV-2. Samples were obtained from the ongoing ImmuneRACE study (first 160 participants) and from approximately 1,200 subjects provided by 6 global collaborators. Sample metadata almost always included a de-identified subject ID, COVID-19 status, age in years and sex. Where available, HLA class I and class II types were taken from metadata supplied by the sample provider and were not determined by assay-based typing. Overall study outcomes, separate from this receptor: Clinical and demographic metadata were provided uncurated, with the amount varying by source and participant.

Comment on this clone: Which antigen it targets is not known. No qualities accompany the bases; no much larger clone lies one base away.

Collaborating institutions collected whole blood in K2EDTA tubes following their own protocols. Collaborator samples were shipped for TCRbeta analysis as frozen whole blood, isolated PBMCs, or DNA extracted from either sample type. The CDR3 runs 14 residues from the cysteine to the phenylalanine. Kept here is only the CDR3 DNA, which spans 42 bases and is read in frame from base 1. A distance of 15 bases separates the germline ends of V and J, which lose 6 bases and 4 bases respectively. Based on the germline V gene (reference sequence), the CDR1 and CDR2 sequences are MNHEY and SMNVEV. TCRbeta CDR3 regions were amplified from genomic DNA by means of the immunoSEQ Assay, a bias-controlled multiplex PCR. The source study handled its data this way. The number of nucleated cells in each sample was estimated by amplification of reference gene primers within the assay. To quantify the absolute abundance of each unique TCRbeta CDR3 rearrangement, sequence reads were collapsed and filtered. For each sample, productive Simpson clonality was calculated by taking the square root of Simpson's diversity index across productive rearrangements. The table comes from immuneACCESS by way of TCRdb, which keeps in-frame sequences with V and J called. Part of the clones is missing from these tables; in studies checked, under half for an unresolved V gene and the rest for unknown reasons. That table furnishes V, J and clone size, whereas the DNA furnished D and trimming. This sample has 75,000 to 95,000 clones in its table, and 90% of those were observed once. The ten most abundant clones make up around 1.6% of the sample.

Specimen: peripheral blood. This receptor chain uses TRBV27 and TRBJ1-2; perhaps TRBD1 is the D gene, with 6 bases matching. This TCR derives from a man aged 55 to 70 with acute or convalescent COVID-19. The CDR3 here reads CASSPTGMLYGYTF. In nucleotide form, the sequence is TGTGCCAGCAGCCCAACAGGGATGCTCTATGGCTACACCTTC.